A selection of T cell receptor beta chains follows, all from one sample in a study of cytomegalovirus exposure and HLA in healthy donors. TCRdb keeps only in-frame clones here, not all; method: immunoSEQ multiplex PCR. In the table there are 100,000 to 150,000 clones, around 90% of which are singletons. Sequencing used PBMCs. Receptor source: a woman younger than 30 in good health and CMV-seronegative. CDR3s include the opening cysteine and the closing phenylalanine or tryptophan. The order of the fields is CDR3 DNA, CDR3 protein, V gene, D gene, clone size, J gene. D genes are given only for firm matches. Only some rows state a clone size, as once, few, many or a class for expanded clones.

TGCGCCAGCAGTGCAGGTAATCAGCCCCAGCATTTT,CASSAGNQPQHF,TRBV10-2,NA,NA,TRBJ1-5
TGTGCCAGCCTAGACAGGTTGAACACTGAAGCTTTCTTT,CASLDRLNTEAFF,TRBV18,NA,NA,TRBJ1-1
TGTGCCTGGAGTCTAGCGGGGTTCCAAGAGACCCAGTACTTC,CAWSLAGFQETQYF,TRBV30,TRBD2,NA,TRBJ2-5
TGTGCCAGCAGTGAAAGCAGGGCGACAGGGTACACTGAAGCTTTCTTT,CASSESRATGYTEAFF,TRBV2,TRBD1,many,TRBJ1-1
TGTGCCAGCGGTCCCCGGGACACCTTCTACGAGCAGTACTTC,CASGPRDTFYEQYF,TRBV28,NA,NA,TRBJ2-7
TGTGCCAGCTCACGTCGGGACAGGGGACTAGCGGCACACACCGGGGAGCTGTTTTTT,CASSRRDRGLAAHTGELFF,TRBV18,NA,NA,TRBJ2-2
TGTGCCAGCAGCGGACGGGGGGTTAGCACAGATACGCAGTATTTT,CASSGRGVSTDTQYF,TRBV7-9,TRBD2,NA,TRBJ2-3
TGTGCCAGCAGCTTAGTCCCATTGGACAGTGCCAGGACTGAAGCTTTCTTT,CASSLVPLDSARTEAFF,TRBV7-6,NA,NA,TRBJ1-1
TGTGCCAGCAGTTACAACAGGGGAGGTGCTGAAAAACTGTTTTTT,CASSYNRGGAEKLFF,TRBV6-5,TRBD1,once,TRBJ1-4
TGTGCCAGCAGGCCGAGAACAGACAGGGGGCAGGGTTATAGCAATCAGCCCCAGCATTTT,CASRPRTDRGQGYSNQPQHF,TRBV6-4,TRBD1,NA,TRBJ1-5
TGTGCCAGCATCCCAGGGGCTGTTGGCAATCAGCCCCAGCATTTT,CASIPGAVGNQPQHF,TRBV6-5,NA,NA,TRBJ1-5
TGTGCCAGTAGTATCGGGACAGGCCGCAATCAGCCCCAGCATTTT,CASSIGTGRNQPQHF,TRBV19,TRBD1,NA,TRBJ1-5
TGTGCCAGCAGCCCTGGGCCAGGGGGCGGCACAGATACGCAGTATTTT,CASSPGPGGGTDTQYF,TRBV27,TRBD1,NA,TRBJ2-3
TGTGCCAGCAGTGCCTCCCCAGGCACCGGGGAGCTGTTTTTT,CASSASPGTGELFF,TRBV6-4,NA,NA,TRBJ2-2
TGCGCCAGCAGCCAAGATACCGGGGGGACGGCAGATACGCAGTATTTT,CASSQDTGGTADTQYF,TRBV4-1,TRBD2,NA,TRBJ2-3
TGCGCCAGCAGCTTGGCTCAGGGGGCTTTGCCCCTCCACTTT,CASSLAQGALPLHF,TRBV5-1,TRBD1,NA,TRBJ1-6
TGTGCCAGCAGCTTGAAATTAAGTAGGGCAGGGGGAGAGTCCTACGAGCAGTACTTC,CASSLKLSRAGGESYEQYF,TRBV5-6,TRBD1,NA,TRBJ2-7
TGCGCCAGCAGCACGGGACAGGGGAATAATTCACCCCTCCACTTT,CASSTGQGNNSPLHF,TRBV5-1,TRBD1,NA,TRBJ1-6
TGTGCCAGCAGCGGGGGACAGGCAACCTCTGGAAACACCATATATTTT,CASSGGQATSGNTIYF,TRBV5-6,TRBD1,NA,TRBJ1-3
TGCGCCAGCTCGGAGCTAGCGGGAGGGATTGAGCAGTTCTTC,CASSELAGGIEQFF,TRBV5-1,TRBD2,NA,TRBJ2-1
TGTGCCAGCAGTGTCGTCAGAACCTACGAGCAGTACTTC,CASSVVRTYEQYF,TRBV2,NA,few,TRBJ2-7
TGTGCCAGCAGCCGAACCACCGATGGGCAGTACGAGCAGTACTTC,CASSRTTDGQYEQYF,TRBV4-2,NA,NA,TRBJ2-7
TGTGCCAGCAGCTTACGAGACAGGGTTAGGAATTCACCCCTCCACTTT,CASSLRDRVRNSPLHF,TRBV7-8,TRBD1,NA,TRBJ1-6
TGTGCCAGCAGTTGGACAGGCAAAGCTTTCTTT,CASSWTGKAFF,TRBV6-5,TRBD1,once,TRBJ1-1
TGTGCCAGCAGGCCCACAGGGAACACTGAAGCTTTCTTT,CASRPTGNTEAFF,TRBV7-8,NA,NA,TRBJ1-1
TGTGCCAGCAGTTTAGTGAACGGAGCAGATACGCAGTATTTT,CASSLVNGADTQYF,TRBV27,NA,NA,TRBJ2-3
TGTGCCAGCAGCTTAGTGCTGGGGGCTACTGAAGCTTTCTTT,CASSLVLGATEAFF,TRBV7-2,NA,NA,TRBJ1-1
TGTGCCAGCAGTGATTGGACAGTCGAAGCTTTCTTT,CASSDWTVEAFF,TRBV6-1,NA,NA,TRBJ1-1
TGTGCCAGCAGTCATCGACACGCTCTTACCGGGGAGCTGTTTTTT,CASSHRHALTGELFF,TRBV27,NA,NA,TRBJ2-2
TGTGCCAGCAGCCACGGTAGGGGTCTGGAAGAGACCCAGTACTTC,CASSHGRGLEETQYF,TRBV11-2,NA,NA,TRBJ2-5
TGTGCCAGCATGTGGAGGGGCAACGAGCAGTACTTC,CASMWRGNEQYF,TRBV6-1,NA,NA,TRBJ2-7
TGTGCCAGCAGTTTATATGTGCGAGGAGGGTTTGGCACCGGGGAGCTGTTTTTT,CASSLYVRGGFGTGELFF,TRBV27,NA,NA,TRBJ2-2
TGCGCCAGCAGCCAAGTACTAGCAACAGATACGCAGTATTTT,CASSQVLATDTQYF,TRBV4-1,NA,NA,TRBJ2-3
TGTGCCAGCTCCCAGACAGGGGGCACTGAAGCTTTCTTT,CASSQTGGTEAFF,TRBV18,TRBD1,NA,TRBJ1-1
TGTGCCAGCAGCTTGGAGCCATCAACCCGACAGTATAGCAATCAGCCCCAGCATTTT,CASSLEPSTRQYSNQPQHF,TRBV7-9,NA,NA,TRBJ1-5
TGTGCCAGCAGTTTGTCGGCTAGCCTCTACGAGCAGTACTTC,CASSLSASLYEQYF,TRBV27,NA,NA,TRBJ2-7
TGTGCCAGCAGTTACGATGGTAGAGAAGAGACCCAGTACTTC,CASSYDGREETQYF,TRBV6-5,NA,NA,TRBJ2-5
TGTGCCAGCAGTCCGGGACAGACTAATGAAAAACTGTTTTTT,CASSPGQTNEKLFF,TRBV27,TRBD1,NA,TRBJ1-4
TGTGCCAGCGGAGGAGAGGGGGCGCCCCTCCACTTT,CASGGEGAPLHF,TRBV9,TRBD1,NA,TRBJ1-6
TGCAGCGGTTTCTGGAGGGGGCAAAAGACCCGCCTACAATGGGAGCAGTTCTTC,CSGFWRGQKTRLQWEQFF,TRBV29-1,NA,NA,TRBJ2-1
TGTGCCAGCAGCGTAGGATGGCAGGGTGCCGAGCAGTACTTC,CASSVGWQGAEQYF,TRBV9,NA,NA,TRBJ2-7
TGTGCCAGCAGCGTAGGTGGGACTACCGGGACTGAAGCTTTCTTT,CASSVGGTTGTEAFF,TRBV9,NA,NA,TRBJ1-1